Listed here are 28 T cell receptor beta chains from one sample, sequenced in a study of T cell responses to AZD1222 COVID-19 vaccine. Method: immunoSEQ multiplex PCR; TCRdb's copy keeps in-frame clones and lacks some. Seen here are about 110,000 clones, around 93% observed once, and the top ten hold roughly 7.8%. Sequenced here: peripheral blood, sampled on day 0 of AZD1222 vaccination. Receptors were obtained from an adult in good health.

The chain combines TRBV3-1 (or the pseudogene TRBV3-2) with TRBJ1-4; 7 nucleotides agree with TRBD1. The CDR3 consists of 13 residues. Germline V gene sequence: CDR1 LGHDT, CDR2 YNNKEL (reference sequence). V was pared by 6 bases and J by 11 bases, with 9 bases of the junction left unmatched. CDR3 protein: CASRVETGKKLFF. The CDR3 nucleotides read TGTGCCAGCAGGGTCGAGACAGGGAAGAAACTGTTTTTT.

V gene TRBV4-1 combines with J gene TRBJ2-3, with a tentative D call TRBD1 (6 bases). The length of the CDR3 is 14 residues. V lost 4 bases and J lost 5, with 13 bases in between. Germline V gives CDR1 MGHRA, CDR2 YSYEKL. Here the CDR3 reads CASSPMGDIDTQYF. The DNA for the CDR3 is TGCGCCAGCAGCCCCATGGGGGACATAGATACGCAGTATTTT.

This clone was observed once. CDR3 nucleotide sequence: TGTGCCAGCAGTTACTCGGCAGGGGGCGGGAGCAATGAGCAGTTCTTC. It specifies CASSYSAGGGSNEQFF. The gene calls are TRBV6-5 and TRBJ2-1; the D gene is possibly TRBD1 (8 bases). Germline V gives CDR1 MNHEY, CDR2 SVGAGI. CDR3 length: 16 residues. Between the trimmed V and J ends, which lost 0 bases and 6 bases, there was a span of 15 bases.

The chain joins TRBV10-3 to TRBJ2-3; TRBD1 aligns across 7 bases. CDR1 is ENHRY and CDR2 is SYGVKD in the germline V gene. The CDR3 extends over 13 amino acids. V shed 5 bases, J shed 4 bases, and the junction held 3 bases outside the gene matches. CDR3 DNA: TGTGCCATCAGTCAACAGGGGTCAGATACGCAGTATTTT. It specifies CAISQQGSDTQYF.

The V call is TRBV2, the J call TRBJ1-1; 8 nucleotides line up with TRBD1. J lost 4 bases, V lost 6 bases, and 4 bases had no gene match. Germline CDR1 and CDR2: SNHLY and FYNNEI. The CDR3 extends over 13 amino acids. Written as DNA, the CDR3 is TGTGCCAGCAGAACAGGGGGGAGCACTGAAGCTTTCTTT. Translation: CASRTGGSTEAFF.

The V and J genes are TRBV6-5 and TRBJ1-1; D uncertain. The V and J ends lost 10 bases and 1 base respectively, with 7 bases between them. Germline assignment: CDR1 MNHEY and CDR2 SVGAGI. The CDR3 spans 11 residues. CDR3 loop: CATLRNTEAFF. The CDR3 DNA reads TGTGCCACCCTAAGGAACACTGAAGCTTTCTTT.

The CDR3 region is CASSWSRDRGNTGELFF. CDR3 nucleotides: TGTGCCAGCAGTTGGTCAAGGGACAGGGGCAACACCGGGGAGCTGTTTTTT. The chain is built from TRBV28 and TRBJ2-2, with 10 bases that match TRBD1. The length of the CDR3 is 17 residues. The germline gives CDR1 MDHEN, CDR2 SYDVKM. Germline trimming cut 4 bases from V and 2 bases from J; bases unmatched to any gene: 7. The variable domain in full, with the rest retrieved from reference TRBV28 and TRBJ2-2, is DVKVTQSSRYLVKRTGEKVFLECVQDMDHENMFWYRQDPGLGLRLIYFSYDVKMKEKGDIPEGYSVSREKKERFSLILESASTNQTSMYLCASSWSRDRGNTGELFFGEGSRLTVL.

The CDR3 region is CASSLVAGWRNTEAFF. The CDR3 region has the DNA TGCGCCAGCAGCTTGGTGGCAGGGTGGAGGAACACTGAAGCTTTCTTT. The chain employs TRBV5-1 and TRBJ1-1; possible D gene TRBD1, 5 bases. With 0 bases removed from V and 1 base from J, the gap between germline ends came to 13 bases. The germline CDR1 and CDR2 sequences are SGHRS and YFSETQ. The CDR3 runs to 16 residues.

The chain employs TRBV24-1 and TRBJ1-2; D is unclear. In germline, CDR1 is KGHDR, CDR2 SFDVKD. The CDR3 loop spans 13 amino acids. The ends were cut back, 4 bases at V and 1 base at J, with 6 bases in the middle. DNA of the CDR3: TGTGCCACCAGTGAGGGCAGTAACTATGGCTACACCTTC. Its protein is CATSEGSNYGYTF.

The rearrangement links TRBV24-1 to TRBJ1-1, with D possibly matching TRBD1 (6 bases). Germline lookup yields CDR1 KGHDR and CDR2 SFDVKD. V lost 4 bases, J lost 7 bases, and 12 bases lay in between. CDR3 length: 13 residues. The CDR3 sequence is CATSDPTGNEAFF. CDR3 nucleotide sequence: TGTGCCACCAGTGACCCCACAGGGAATGAAGCTTTCTTT.

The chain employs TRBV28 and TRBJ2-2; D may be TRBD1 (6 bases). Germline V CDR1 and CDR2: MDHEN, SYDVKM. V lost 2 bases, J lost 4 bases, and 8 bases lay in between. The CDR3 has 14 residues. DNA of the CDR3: TGTGCCAGCAGTTTACGGGACACCACCGGGGAGCTGTTTTTT. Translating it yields CASSLRDTTGELFF.

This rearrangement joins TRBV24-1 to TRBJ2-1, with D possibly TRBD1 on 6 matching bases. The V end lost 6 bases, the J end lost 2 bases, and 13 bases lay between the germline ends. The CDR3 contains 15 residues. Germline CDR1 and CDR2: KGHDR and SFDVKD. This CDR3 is CATSRMDSAYNEQFF. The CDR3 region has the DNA TGTGCCACCAGTCGGATGGACAGCGCCTACAATGAGCAGTTCTTC.

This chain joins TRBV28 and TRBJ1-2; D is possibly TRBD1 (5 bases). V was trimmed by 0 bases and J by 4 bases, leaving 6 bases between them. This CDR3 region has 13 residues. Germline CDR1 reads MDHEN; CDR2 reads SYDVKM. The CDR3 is CASSLWQGYGYTF. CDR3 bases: TGTGCCAGCAGTTTATGGCAGGGCTATGGCTACACCTTC.

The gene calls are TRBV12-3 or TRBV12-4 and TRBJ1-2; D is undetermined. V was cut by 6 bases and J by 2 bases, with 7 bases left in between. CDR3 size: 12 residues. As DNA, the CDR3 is TGTGCCAGCAGCCCGGACAACTATGGCTACACCTTC. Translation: CASSPDNYGYTF.

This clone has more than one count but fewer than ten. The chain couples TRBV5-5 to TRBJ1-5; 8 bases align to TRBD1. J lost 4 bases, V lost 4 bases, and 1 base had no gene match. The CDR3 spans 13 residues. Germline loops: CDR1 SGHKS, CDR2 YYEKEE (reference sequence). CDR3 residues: CASSRQGNQPQHF. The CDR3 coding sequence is TGTGCCAGCAGCCGACAGGGGAATCAGCCCCAGCATTTT.

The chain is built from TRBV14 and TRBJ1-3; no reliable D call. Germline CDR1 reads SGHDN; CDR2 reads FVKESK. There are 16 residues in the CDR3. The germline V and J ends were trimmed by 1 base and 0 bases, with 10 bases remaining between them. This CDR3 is CASSQGYTFSGNTIYF. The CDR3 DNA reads TGTGCCAGCAGCCAAGGTTACACCTTCTCTGGAAACACCATATATTTT.

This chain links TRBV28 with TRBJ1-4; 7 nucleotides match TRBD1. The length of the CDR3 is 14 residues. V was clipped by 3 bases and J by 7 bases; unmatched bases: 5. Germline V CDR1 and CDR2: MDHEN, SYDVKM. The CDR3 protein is CASSFPGQVEKLFF. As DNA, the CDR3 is TGTGCCAGCAGTTTCCCAGGACAGGTTGAAAAACTGTTTTTT.

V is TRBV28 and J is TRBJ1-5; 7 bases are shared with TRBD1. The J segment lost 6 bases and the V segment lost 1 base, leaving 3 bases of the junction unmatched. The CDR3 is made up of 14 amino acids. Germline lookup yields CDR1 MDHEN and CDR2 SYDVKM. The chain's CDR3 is CASSLFQGGQPQHF. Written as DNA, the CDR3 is TGTGCCAGCAGTTTATTCCAGGGGGGTCAGCCCCAGCATTTT.

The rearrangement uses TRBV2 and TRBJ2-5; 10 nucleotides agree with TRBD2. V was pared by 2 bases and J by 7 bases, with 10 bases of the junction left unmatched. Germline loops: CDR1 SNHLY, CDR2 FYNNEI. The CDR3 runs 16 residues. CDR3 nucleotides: TGTGCCAGCAGTGAACAGGCGCTAGCGGGGGCCGTGACCCAGTACTTC. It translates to CASSEQALAGAVTQYF.

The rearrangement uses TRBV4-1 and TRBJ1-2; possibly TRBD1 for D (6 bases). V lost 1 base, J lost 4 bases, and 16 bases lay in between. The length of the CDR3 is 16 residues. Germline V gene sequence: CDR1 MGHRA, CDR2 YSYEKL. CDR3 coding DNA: TGCGCCAGCAGCCAAGTCCCTGGAGGGGGTCGCTATGGCTACACCTTC. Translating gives CASSQVPGGGRYGYTF.

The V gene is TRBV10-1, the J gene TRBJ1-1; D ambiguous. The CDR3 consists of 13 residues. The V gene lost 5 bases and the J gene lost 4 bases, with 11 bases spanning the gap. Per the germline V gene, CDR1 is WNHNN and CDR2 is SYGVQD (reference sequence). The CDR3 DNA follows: TGCGCCAGCAGTCCCGAAATCCCCACTGAAGCTTTCTTT. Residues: CASSPEIPTEAFF.

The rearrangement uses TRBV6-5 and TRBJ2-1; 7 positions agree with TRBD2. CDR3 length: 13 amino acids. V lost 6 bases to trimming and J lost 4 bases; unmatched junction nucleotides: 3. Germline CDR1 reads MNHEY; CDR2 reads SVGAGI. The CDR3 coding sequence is TGTGCCAGCAGCAACGGGGGGTACAATGAGCAGTTCTTC. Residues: CASSNGGYNEQFF.

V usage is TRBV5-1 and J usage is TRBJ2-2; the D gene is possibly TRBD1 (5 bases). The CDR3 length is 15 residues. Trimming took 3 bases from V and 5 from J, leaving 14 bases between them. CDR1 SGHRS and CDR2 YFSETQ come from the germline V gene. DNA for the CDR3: TGCGCCAGCAGCTCCTTTCTGGGGCAGACCGGGGAGCTGTTTTTT. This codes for CASSSFLGQTGELFF.

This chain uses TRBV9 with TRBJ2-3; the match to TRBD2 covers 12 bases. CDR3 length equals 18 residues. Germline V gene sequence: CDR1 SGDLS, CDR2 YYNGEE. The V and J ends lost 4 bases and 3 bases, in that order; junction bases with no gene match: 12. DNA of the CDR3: TGTGCCAGCAGCCCGTATTCTAGCGGGGGGGCCGGGACAGATACGCAGTATTTT. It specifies CASSPYSSGGAGTDTQYF.

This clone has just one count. The CDR3 sequence: CASRGNSNQPQHF. Here the CDR3 DNA reads TGTGCCAGCAGGGGGAATAGCAATCAGCCCCAGCATTTT. The chain has TRBV6-5 and TRBJ1-5, with D unresolved. Germline V gene data show CDR1 as MNHEY and CDR2 as SVGAGI. The germline V and J ends were trimmed by 6 bases and 0 bases, with 6 bases remaining between them. The CDR3 has 13 amino acids.

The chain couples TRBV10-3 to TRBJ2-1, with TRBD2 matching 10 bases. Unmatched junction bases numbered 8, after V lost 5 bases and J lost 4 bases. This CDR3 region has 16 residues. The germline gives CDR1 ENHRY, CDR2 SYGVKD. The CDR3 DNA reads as TGTGCCATCAGTCACCTAGCGGGGGTGGAATACAATGAGCAGTTCTTC. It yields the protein CAISHLAGVEYNEQFF.

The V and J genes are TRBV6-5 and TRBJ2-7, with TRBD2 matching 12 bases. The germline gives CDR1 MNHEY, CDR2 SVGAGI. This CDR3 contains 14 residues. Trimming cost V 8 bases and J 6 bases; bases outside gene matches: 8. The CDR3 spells CASHRTSGVGEQYF. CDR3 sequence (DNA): TGTGCCAGCCACCGGACTAGCGGGGTTGGCGAGCAGTACTTC.

The CDR3 coding sequence is TGCGCCAGCAGGCCGGACAGTTTTGGGGAGCAGTACTTC. Translation: CASRPDSFGEQYF. V usage is TRBV5-1 and J usage is TRBJ2-7; TRBD1 is a possible D gene (6 bases). Trimming stripped 5 bases from V and 7 bases from J, with 16 bases between. The CDR3 spans 13 residues. Germline CDR1 reads SGHRS; CDR2 reads YFSETQ. Together with reference TRBV5-1 and TRBJ2-7, the CDR3 gives the full variable domain: KAGVTQTPRYLIKTRGQQVTLSCSPISGHRSVSWYQQTPGQGLQFLFEYFSETQRNKGNFPGRFSGRQFSNSRSEMNVSTLELGDSALYLCASRPDSFGEQYFGPGTRLTVT.